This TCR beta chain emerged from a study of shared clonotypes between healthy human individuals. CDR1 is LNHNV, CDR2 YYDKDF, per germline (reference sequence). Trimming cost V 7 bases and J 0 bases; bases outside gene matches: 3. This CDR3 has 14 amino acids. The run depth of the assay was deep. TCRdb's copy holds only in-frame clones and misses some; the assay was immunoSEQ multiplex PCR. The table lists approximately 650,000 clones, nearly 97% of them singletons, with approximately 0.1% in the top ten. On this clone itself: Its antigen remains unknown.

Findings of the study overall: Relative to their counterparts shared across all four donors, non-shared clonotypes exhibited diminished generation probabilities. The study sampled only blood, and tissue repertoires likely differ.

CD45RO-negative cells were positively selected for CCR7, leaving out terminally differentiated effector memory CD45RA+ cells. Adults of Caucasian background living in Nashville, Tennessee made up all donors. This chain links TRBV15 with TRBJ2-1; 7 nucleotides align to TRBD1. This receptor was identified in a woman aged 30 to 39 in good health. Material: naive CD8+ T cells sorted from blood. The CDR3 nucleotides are TGTGCCACCAACAGGGACAGCTCCTACAATGAGCAGTTCTTC. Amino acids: CATNRDSSYNEQFF.